A selection of T cell receptor beta chains follows, all from one sample in a study of cytomegalovirus exposure and HLA in healthy donors. The repertoire was sequenced with immunoSEQ multiplex PCR; TCRdb's copy has only in-frame clones and lacks some. The sample shows 95,000 to 100,000 clones, approximately 72% of them seen only once. Sequencing was performed on PBMCs. These receptors were collected from a man in his forties or fifties in good health and CMV-seropositive. The CDR3 runs from the conserved cysteine through the conserved F or W. Clone size is given for some rows only: seen once, a few or many times, or a class if the clone is expanded.

v_call clone_size cdr3_aa
TRBV9 once CASSVEGALNTEAFF
TRBV5-4 . CASSLAGTSGIYEQYF
TRBV5-1 . CASRRQGGYTF
TRBV27 . CASSLSSIQRPFQETQYF
TRBV4-1 . CASSQEGGHLGEKLFF
TRBV9 once CASSVGQRGAETSYGYTF
TRBV19 . CASTGDSAWGGFSGNTIYF
TRBV6-4 once CASSGTGSSSEQFF
TRBV18 . CASSPTQQGQETQYF
TRBV19 . CASSRGGLANTGELFF
TRBV6-4 once CASSEAGATGELFF
TRBV6-5 . CASSSSGTETGSPLHF
TRBV7-9 few CASSQATGFYEQYF
TRBV7-7 few CASSPTSGRPDEQFF
TRBV9 . CASSVDRGRTDTQYF
TRBV4-3 . CASSLGLNFYNEQFF
TRBV5-6 . CASSLELNPWGYTF
TRBV7-8 few CASSFPGQGNYGYTF
TRBV6-5 few CASSYQGGSKGYTF
TRBV10-3 . CAISESVFGDRAEAFF
TRBV6-5 few CASSYRGGPGTEAFF
TRBV9 . CASSVVEGDGYTF
TRBV5-5 . CASSRTGGEIGELFF
TRBV5-1 . CASSLELAGGVDEQFF
TRBV7-9 . CASSLGRRTGELFF
TRBV6-5 . CASSYGSGGKHEQYF
TRBV6-1 . CASSEPVGQAYTEAFF
TRBV6-6 . CASSSAGNYGYTF
TRBV27 . CASSFGTVVTEAFF
TRBV7-8 . CASSLVQRLATSYNEQFF
TRBV19 . CASATGFGGELFF
TRBV7-9 . CASTIGGGAGNTIYF
TRBV19 . CASSIDGAAGGKETQYF
TRBV19 . CASSVTGGGYEQYF
TRBV11-2 . CASSLGPGTLFYEQYF
TRBV5-4 . CASSFPGQGNNEQFF
TRBV15 few CATSRGPDEKLFF
TRBV4-3 . CASSQNRQGDAYF
TRBV29-1 . CSVQQGANYGYTF
TRBV19 . CASSTAGGSYNEQFF
TRBV10-2 . CASRTGRALGYEQYF
TRBV18 . CASSPPVSNEQFF
TRBV20-1 . CSVGGDTEAFF
TRBV6-5 . CASSYSRGRGAFF
TRBV4-3 . CASSQDSGGGGYTF
TRBV6-1 . CASSGVGGNQPQHF
TRBV7-9 few CASRRLAGGLGEQFF
TRBV28 . CASSDFPLAGGQEQYF
TRBV6-5 . CASRTGQGGTEAFF
TRBV15 few CATSSLSGRRGETQYF
TRBV29-1 . CSASTGVYNEQFF
TRBV5-4 . CASSFGGYDTEAFF
TRBV7-9 . CASSLYPAGNGNTIYF
TRBV4-1 . CASSQDEAAGPFGLPLHF
TRBV9 . CASTLGLALNEQFF
TRBV7-2 . CASSPGGGGTGELFF
TRBV5-1 . CASSSGTGSRDEQFF
TRBV19 . CASSPGLGGGETQYF
TRBV21-1 . CASSNPKWAGFLAQVTEAFF
TRBV11-2 . CASSPDSNTEAFF